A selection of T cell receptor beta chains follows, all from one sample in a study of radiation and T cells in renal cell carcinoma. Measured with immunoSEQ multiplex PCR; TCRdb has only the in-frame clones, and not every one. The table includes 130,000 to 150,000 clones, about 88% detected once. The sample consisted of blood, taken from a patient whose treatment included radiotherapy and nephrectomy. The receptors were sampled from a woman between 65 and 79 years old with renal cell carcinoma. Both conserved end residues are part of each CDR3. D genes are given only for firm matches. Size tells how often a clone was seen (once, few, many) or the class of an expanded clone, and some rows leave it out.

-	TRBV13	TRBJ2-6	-	TGTGCCAGCAGCTTAGAAGCGGCTGGGGCCAACGTCCTGACTTTC	CASSLEAAGANVLTF
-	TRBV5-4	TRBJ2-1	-	TGTGCCAGCACTCTGAGGGACCATGATGAGCAGTTCTTC	CASTLRDHDEQFF
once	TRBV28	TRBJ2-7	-	TGTGCCAGCAAATTGGCAAGCTCCTACGAGCAGTACTTC	CASKLASSYEQYF
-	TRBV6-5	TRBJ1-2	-	TGTGCCAGCACCCCCGGCCGACGCGGAGGCTACACCTTC	CASTPGRRGGYTF
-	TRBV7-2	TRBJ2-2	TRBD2	TGTGCCAGCAGCTTAGTAGCGGGGGGGAACACCGGGGAGCTGTTTTTT	CASSLVAGGNTGELFF
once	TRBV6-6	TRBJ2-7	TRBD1	TGTGCCAGCAGTTATGGGGGGACAGGGAACGAGCAGTACTTC	CASSYGGTGNEQYF
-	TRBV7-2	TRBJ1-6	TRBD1	TGTGCCAGCAGCTTAGATAGCGACAGGGAGAATTCACCCCTCCACTTT	CASSLDSDRENSPLHF
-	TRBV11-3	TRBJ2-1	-	TGTGCCAGCAGCTTAGACGGTGGGAGCTCCTACAATGAGCAGTTCTTC	CASSLDGGSSYNEQFF
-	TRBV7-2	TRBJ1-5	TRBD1	TGTGCCAGCAACTCAGGGGGACCGAGCAATCAGCCCCAGCATTTT	CASNSGGPSNQPQHF
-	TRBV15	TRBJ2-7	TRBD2	TGTGCCACCAGCACGAGCGGGGGTTCCTACGAGCAGTACTTC	CATSTSGGSYEQYF
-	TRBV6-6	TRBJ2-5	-	TGTGCCAGCAGGCGAGGGGGGACCCAGTACTTC	CASRRGGTQYF
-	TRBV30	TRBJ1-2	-	TGTGCCTGGAGTGACGGACGTGGCTACACCTTC	CAWSDGRGYTF
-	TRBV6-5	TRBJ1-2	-	TGTGCCAGCAGGGGCAGGGGCGAGTATGGCTACACCTTC	CASRGRGEYGYTF
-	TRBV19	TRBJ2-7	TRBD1	TGTGCCAGTAGTCCGACAGGGGGACACGAGCAGTACTTC	CASSPTGGHEQYF
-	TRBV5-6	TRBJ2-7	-	TGTGCCAGCAGCTTGATAGATTACGAGCAGTACTTC	CASSLIDYEQYF